Below are 30 T cell receptor beta chains sequenced from a single sample in a study of spatial heterogeneity in lung cancer. Via MiXCR, TCRdb re-called the 5' RACE reads, giving one row per CDR3 protein. Seen here are 50,000 to 65,000 distinct CDR3 sequences, 7% to 10% observed once, and the top ten hold around 15%. Time point specified: sample taken at primary tumor resection. Unsorted whole RNA samples from tumor, nontumor lung or frozen PBMC were sequenced. The sample consisted of PBMCs, taken at surgery. The receptors stem from a female donor with early-stage non-small cell lung cancer.

This clonotype was counted many times. This CDR3 is CAISESTGEEKLFF. CDR3 sequence (DNA): TGTGCCATCAGTGAGTCGACAGGGGAAGAAAAACTGTTTTTT. The J gene is TRBJ1-4, the V gene TRBV10-3, with 8 bases identical to TRBD1. The V segment lost 0 bases and the J segment 8 bases; nucleotides outside the gene matches: 2. This CDR3 region has 14 residues. Germline values: CDR1 ENHRY, CDR2 SYGVKD.

A few counts support this clonotype. The V call is TRBV6-5, the J call TRBJ1-2; D perhaps matches TRBD1 (6 bases). CDR1 MNHEY and CDR2 SVGAGI come from the germline V gene. V lost 4 bases to trimming and J lost 4 bases, with 16 bases between them. The CDR3 contains 15 residues. Here the CDR3 DNA reads TGTGCCAGCAGTTCCCTTCTCGACAGGTCCTATGGCTACACCTTC. Its translation: CASSSLLDRSYGYTF.

The table lists this clonotype with a few counts. The chain is built from TRBV5-1 and TRBJ2-3; 9 bases agree with TRBD2. Germline CDR1 SGHRS, CDR2 YFSETQ. The CDR3 consists of 16 residues. The V and J ends lost 3 bases and 2 bases, in that order; junction bases with no gene match: 7. CDR3 DNA: TGCGCCAGCAGCTCGGAAGCGGGGGGACTCACAGATACGCAGTATTTT. Encoded protein: CASSSEAGGLTDTQYF.

A few counts support this clonotype. The rearrangement links TRBV28 to TRBJ2-5; TRBD2 aligns across 15 bases. This CDR3 has 16 residues. CDR1 and CDR2 (germline): MDHEN, SYDVKM. V lost 5 bases, J lost 3 bases, and 4 bases stayed unmatched. The CDR3 nucleotides are TGTGCCAGCAGTCCGTGGACTAGCGGGGGGGAAGAGACCCAGTACTTC. It specifies CASSPWTSGGEETQYF.

This chain's CDR3 is CASSSPGQGSSYTF. The DNA for the CDR3 is TGCGCCAGCAGCTCGCCGGGACAGGGGTCCTCTTATACCTTC. The rearrangement joins TRBV5-1 to TRBJ1-2; 10 bases fit TRBD1. V dropped 3 bases and J dropped 14; count of bases not matched to a gene: 13. This CDR3 spans 14 amino acids. CDR1 is SGHRS and CDR2 is YFSETQ in the germline V gene.

This clonotype was counted ten times or more. The V gene is TRBV9, the J gene TRBJ2-5; D may be TRBD1 (5 bases). Trimming took off 4 bases at V and 2 bases at J, with 12 bases between the two ends. Germline V CDR1 and CDR2: SGDLS, YYNGEE. This CDR3 has 14 residues. For the CDR3, the DNA is TGTGCCAGCAGCCGAAACGACAGACAAGAGACCCAGTACTTC. Amino acids: CASSRNDRQETQYF.

This clonotype was observed a handful of times. The chain is built from TRBV6-5 and TRBJ2-4, with no clear D. V dropped 5 bases and J dropped 11 bases, with 16 bases sitting between them. Germline values: CDR1 MNHEY, CDR2 SVGAGI. The CDR3 has 13 residues. The CDR3 spells CASSRTGRTVQYF. The CDR3 coding sequence is TGTGCCAGCAGTCGGACCGGCCGTACGGTTCAGTACTTC.

This sequence joins TRBV24-1 and TRBJ2-3; D assignment may be TRBD1 or TRBD2 (5 bases each). Germline lookup yields CDR1 KGHDR and CDR2 SFDVKD. The CDR3 extends over 11 amino acids. V lost 9 bases and J lost 6, with 9 bases in between. The CDR3 is CATGAGDTQYF. The CDR3 bases are TGTGCCACCGGGGCGGGCGATACGCAGTATTTT.

This clonotype has just a few counts. This chain uses TRBV18 with TRBJ1-5, with D possibly being TRBD1 (6 bases). V was cut by 0 bases and J by 9 bases, with 18 bases left in between. Germline values: CDR1 KGHSH, CDR2 LQKENI. The CDR3 contains 16 residues. CDR3 region: CASSPPVLGAGGPQHF. The DNA of the CDR3 is TGTGCCAGCTCACCACCGGTTCTGGGGGCCGGGGGGCCCCAGCATTTT.

There are many counts of this clonotype. J is TRBJ2-7 and V is TRBV6-5; 8 bases match TRBD1. CDR1 MNHEY and CDR2 SVGAGI come from the germline V gene. The CDR3 totals 16 residues. Trimming took 5 bases from V and 3 from J; bases not matched to a gene: 12. CDR3 bases: TGTGCCAGCAGTACCTTAGGACAGGGCGGGATCTACGAGCAGTACGTC. Translating it yields CASSTLGQGGIYEQYV.

The chain joins TRBV20-1 to TRBJ2-1; no reliable D call. This CDR3 has 10 amino acids. CDR1 DFQATT and CDR2 SNEGSKA come from the germline V gene (reference sequence). V lost 5 bases and J lost 8, with 7 bases in between. DNA for the CDR3: TGCAGTGCTGGCCCCGATGAGCAGTTCTTC. It translates to CSAGPDEQFF.

This clonotype was recorded a few times. The chain couples TRBV20-1 to TRBJ2-1, with a possible D match to TRBD1 (6 bases). The CDR3 sequence is 15 residues long. Trimming removed 6 bases at V and 0 bases at J, with 15 bases between. From germline, CDR1 is DFQATT and CDR2 SNEGSKA (reference sequence). CDR3 sequence (DNA): TGCAGTGCGAGGGACATCCGATTCTCCTACAATGAGCAGTTCTTC. It translates to CSARDIRFSYNEQFF.

At least ten counts were recorded for this clonotype. The CDR3 bases are TGTGCCAGCAGTTTCCTACCTAGCGGGTACGCCCACTCTGGGGCCAACGTCCTGACTTTC. Protein product: CASSFLPSGYAHSGANVLTF. The J gene is TRBJ2-6, the V gene TRBV28; 8 nucleotides line up with TRBD2. V lost 3 bases to trimming and J lost 0 bases; unmatched junction nucleotides: 13. From germline, CDR1 is MDHEN and CDR2 SYDVKM. The CDR3 totals 20 residues.

The chain uses TRBV18 and TRBJ1-1, with TRBD1 matching over 7 bases. Germline V gene data show CDR1 as KGHSH and CDR2 as LQKENI. V lost 3 bases, J lost 5 bases, and 9 bases stayed unmatched. The CDR3 covers 15 residues. The DNA for the CDR3 is TGTGCCAGCTCACCTCGAGCAGGGGGAGAGACTGAAGCTTTCTTT. Amino acids: CASSPRAGGETEAFF.

This clonotype was counted ten times or more. J is TRBJ1-4 and V is TRBV3-1; TRBD1 matches 7 bases. Looked up from germline, CDR1 is LGHDT and CDR2 is YNNKEL (reference sequence). V shed 0 bases and J 8 bases; nucleotides not matched to a gene: 6. The CDR3 runs to 15 residues. The CDR3 protein is CASSQEDRVGEKLFF. The CDR3 DNA is TGTGCCAGCAGCCAAGAAGACAGGGTGGGCGAAAAACTGTTTTTT.

This clonotype appeared a few times. V gene TRBV3-1 combines with J gene TRBJ2-5; TRBD2 might be the D (5 bases). The CDR3 consists of 13 residues. Trimming removed 5 bases from V and 0 bases from J, with 7 bases in between. The germline V gene has CDR1 LGHDT and CDR2 YNNKEL (reference sequence). Here the CDR3 DNA reads TGTGCCAGCAGCGCCGGGGACCAAGAGACCCAGTACTTC. This sequence encodes CASSAGDQETQYF.

This clonotype was observed many times. The rearrangement links TRBV5-5 to TRBJ2-7; TRBD2 might be the D (6 bases). Germline V gives CDR1 SGHKS, CDR2 YYEKEE (reference sequence). CDR3 length equals 12 residues. Trimming took off 0 bases at V and 6 bases at J, with 7 bases between the two ends. The CDR3 DNA reads as TGTGCCAGCAGCTTGGTGGGGGGCGAGCAGTACTTC. Residues: CASSLVGGEQYF.

This chain joins TRBV20-1 and TRBJ1-6; D possibly corresponds to TRBD1 (5 bases). V gave up 6 bases and J gave up 0 bases, with 15 bases separating them. The CDR3 has 16 amino acids. Germline V lookup: CDR1 DFQATT, CDR2 SNEGSKA (reference sequence). The CDR3, as DNA: TGCAGTGCAGAAGCAGGGTTGAGCTCCTATAATTCACCCCTCCACTTT. It specifies CSAEAGLSSYNSPLHF.

The table lists this clonotype with many counts. The CDR3 DNA sequence: TGCAGCGTTCTTAGCCGCGAGCAGTACTTC. Translating gives CSVLSREQYF. The V and J genes are TRBV29-1 and TRBJ2-7; unclear D gene. Germline loops: CDR1 SQVTM, CDR2 ANQGSEA. V dropped 5 bases and J dropped 6 bases, with 8 bases sitting between them. The CDR3 extends over 10 amino acids.

Regarding this clonotype: A much larger clone lies one base from this, so it may be a read error. The chain carries TRBV28 and TRBJ1-5; tentative D call: TRBD1 (5 bases). The CDR3 totals 15 residues. CDR1 and CDR2 (germline): MDHEN, SYDVKM. This chain's CDR3 is CGSSRSGDSNQPQHF. The CDR3 nucleotides read TGTGGCAGCAGTCGGTCGGGGGATAGCAATCAGCCCCAGCATTTT.

J is TRBJ1-2 and V is TRBV12-5; 7 positions match TRBD1. Germline V gene lookup returns CDR1 LGHNT and CDR2 FRNRAP. This CDR3 has 15 amino acids. V lost 5 bases to trimming and J lost 4 bases; unmatched junction nucleotides: 10. The CDR3 protein is CASGTKTGESYGYTF. For the CDR3, the DNA is TGTGCTAGTGGTACAAAAACAGGGGAAAGCTATGGCTACACCTTC.

This clonotype was found many times. This sequence joins TRBV2 and TRBJ2-2; no clear D. CDR3 length: 16 residues. V was shortened by 4 bases and J by 0 bases, with 12 bases between the two germline ends. Germline CDR1 SNHLY, CDR2 FYNNEI. In nucleotides, the CDR3 is TGTGCCAGCAGTGTCGGATCGTTCTCGAACACCGGGGAGCTGTTTTTT. It yields the protein CASSVGSFSNTGELFF. The whole variable domain, filled in from reference TRBV2 and TRBJ2-2, reads EPEVTQTPSHQVTQMGQEVILRCVPISNHLYFYWYRQILGQKVEFLVSFYNNEISEKSEIFDDQFSVERPDGSNFTLKIRSTKLEDSAMYFCASSVGSFSNTGELFFGEGSRLTVL.

This clonotype was seen ten or more times. This chain uses TRBV12-3 or TRBV12-4 with TRBJ1-5; tentative D call: TRBD1 (5 bases). Trimming removed 7 bases from V and 4 bases from J, with 26 bases in between. The CDR3 has 18 amino acids. The CDR3 spells CASILGTSGAPGNQPQHF. Here the CDR3 DNA reads TGTGCCAGCATCCTGGGGACTTCAGGTGCCCCGGGAAATCAGCCCCAGCATTTT.

In its sample, this clonotype was seen many times. The chain recombines TRBV28 with TRBJ2-1; D unresolved. The CDR3 covers 15 residues. V lost 5 bases, J lost 8 bases, and 19 bases lay in between. CDR1 and CDR2 from the germline V gene are MDHEN and SYDVKM. The CDR3 loop is CASSPPGRPLDEQFF. The CDR3 nucleotides are TGTGCCAGCAGTCCCCCGGGCAGGCCCCTCGATGAGCAGTTCTTC.

This sequence joins TRBV10-2 and TRBJ1-2, with D unresolved. The germline V gene has CDR1 WSHSY and CDR2 SAAADI. This CDR3 comprises 11 residues. The germline V and J ends were trimmed by 6 bases and 4 bases, with 6 bases remaining between them. CDR3 amino acids: CASRESYGYTF. DNA for the CDR3: TGCGCCAGCAGGGAAAGCTATGGCTACACCTTC.

This chain joins TRBV5-4 and TRBJ1-2, with 9 nucleotides matching TRBD1. The germline CDR1 and CDR2 sequences are SGHNT and YYREEE (reference sequence). Trimming took 2 bases from V and 6 from J; bases not matched to a gene: 5. CDR3 length: 14 residues. The CDR3 nucleotides read TGTGCCAGCAGCTTCTTACAGGGGGCCGATGGCTACACCTTC. Amino acids: CASSFLQGADGYTF.

This clonotype showed up just a few times. The genes are TRBV24-1 and TRBJ2-1; TRBD2 aligns across 10 bases. The CDR3 contains 16 residues. Per germline, CDR1 KGHDR and CDR2 SFDVKD. J was trimmed by 8 bases and V by 5 bases; bases with no gene match: 11. CDR3 sequence reads: CATSATGRLAGDEQFF. The CDR3 DNA is TGTGCCACCAGTGCTACTGGTAGACTAGCGGGCGATGAGCAGTTCTTC.

The chain employs TRBV7-8 and TRBJ1-5, with TRBD1 matching 10 bases. CDR1 SGHVS and CDR2 FQNEAQ come from the germline V gene. J lost 4 bases, V lost 1 base, and 4 bases had no gene match. This CDR3 contains 16 residues. The CDR3 DNA reads TGTGCCAGCAGCTTAGGGACAGGGGGGAGAAATCAGCCCCAGCATTTT. This codes for CASSLGTGGRNQPQHF.

The chain carries TRBV5-6 and TRBJ1-2; 9 positions match TRBD1. Germline assignment: CDR1 SGHDT and CDR2 YYEEEE. The length of the CDR3 is 15 residues. Trimming at V came to 3 bases and at J to 4 bases, leaving 7 bases not matched to a gene. CDR3 sequence: CASSSLGTGSYGYTF. CDR3 sequence (DNA): TGTGCCAGCAGCTCCCTAGGGACAGGGAGCTATGGCTACACCTTC.

This chain connects TRBV10-3 to TRBJ1-6; 10 nucleotides match TRBD1. Germline assignment: CDR1 ENHRY and CDR2 SYGVKD. The CDR3 loop spans 14 amino acids. Trimming removed 4 bases from V and 15 bases from J; junction bases left unmatched: 9. DNA for the CDR3: TGTGCCATCAGTGTGGGGACAGGGGTCCAGGTCCTCCACTTT. It encodes CAISVGTGVQVLHF.